These 32 T cell receptor beta chains originate from one sample sequenced in a study of shared clonotypes between healthy human individuals. CD45RO negativity and positive selection for CCR7 defined naive CD8 cells, a population that excluded terminally differentiated effector memory CD45RA+ cells. Sequencing was performed with immunoSEQ multiplex PCR; in TCRdb, only in-frame clones are kept and a portion is missing. The data contain roughly 2.1 million clones, approximately 94% of them singletons. Sequenced material: naive CD8+ T cells from PBMCs. Receptors originate from a man aged 18-30 years in good health. Some clones in this sample may be carry-over from other donors' samples.

Remarks on this clone: The same CDR3 can be traced to other DNA sequences in this sample. The J gene is TRBJ1-5, the V gene TRBV27; tentatively, D is TRBD1 (5 bases). Trimming removed 8 bases from V and 4 bases from J, with 12 bases in between. Germline values: CDR1 MNHEY, CDR2 SMNVEV (reference sequence). The CDR3 covers 13 residues. The CDR3 spells CASSSTVNQPQHF. The DNA of the CDR3 is TGTGCCAGCTCCTCGACAGTGAATCAGCCCCAGCATTTT.

The chain is built from TRBV2 and TRBJ2-7; 9 positions agree with TRBD2. With V trimmed by 2 bases and J by 6 bases, 8 bases remained unmatched. The germline gives CDR1 SNHLY, CDR2 FYNNEI. The CDR3 consists of 15 residues. DNA of the CDR3: TGTGCCAGCAGTGAACGGGGCGGGAGGGCGTTCGAGCAGTACTTC. This encodes CASSERGGRAFEQYF.

Regarding this clone: The sample has other DNA sequences that encode this CDR3 too. This chain joins TRBV9 and TRBJ1-1; tentative D call: TRBD1 (5 bases). The CDR3 contains 14 residues. Germline CDR1 and CDR2: SGDLS and YYNGEE. Trimming shortened V by 0 bases and J by 4 bases, and 10 bases separated the two germline ends. This chain's CDR3 is CASSVGGGTTEAFF. The CDR3 coding sequence is TGTGCCAGCAGCGTAGGTGGGGGGACCACTGAAGCTTTCTTT. Full variable domain (rest looked up from reference TRBV9 and TRBJ1-1): DSGVTQTPKHLITATGQRVTLRCSPRSGDLSVYWYQQSLDQGLQFLIQYYNGEERAKGNILERFSAQQFPDLHSELNLSSLELGDSALYFCASSVGGGTTEAFFGQGTRLTVV.

The chain joins TRBV6-5 to TRBJ2-7, with D possibly matching TRBD1 (6 bases). V was cut by 4 bases and J by 5 bases, with 21 bases left in between. The CDR3 loop spans 16 amino acids. Germline CDR1 MNHEY, CDR2 SVGAGI. The CDR3: CASSFGQTLLLNEQYF. The CDR3 nucleotides read TGTGCCAGCAGTTTTGGACAGACTCTCCTCCTCAACGAGCAGTACTTC.

The V gene is TRBV27, the J gene TRBJ2-2, with D tentatively TRBD2 (5 bases). This CDR3 comprises 15 residues. Trimming shortened V by 7 bases and J by 2 bases, and 14 bases separated the two germline ends. CDR1 and CDR2 (germline): MNHEY, SMNVEV (reference sequence). CDR3 sequence reads: CASKGLPLNTGELFF. The CDR3 DNA reads TGTGCCAGCAAAGGACTGCCGCTAAACACCGGGGAGCTGTTTTTT.

This clone was seen only once. The chain is built from TRBV28 and TRBJ2-2; 7 nucleotides line up with TRBD1. Unmatched junction bases numbered 18, after V lost 6 bases and J lost 2 bases. The CDR3 is made up of 19 amino acids. The germline V gene encodes CDR1 MDHEN and CDR2 SYDVKM. This CDR3 reads CASRSPGQTSSLNTGELFF. The CDR3 DNA reads TGTGCCAGCAGGTCCCCGGGACAGACCTCATCACTCAACACCGGGGAGCTGTTTTTT.

This clone was seen a handful of times. The gene calls are TRBV4-1 and TRBJ1-1; D is uncertain. The CDR3 is made up of 15 amino acids. The germline V gene encodes CDR1 MGHRA and CDR2 YSYEKL. The ends were cut back, 1 base at V and 0 bases at J, with 9 bases in the middle. The CDR3 sequence: CASSQVPTMNTEAFF. The CDR3 DNA sequence: TGCGCCAGCAGCCAAGTCCCAACCATGAACACTGAAGCTTTCTTT.

This clone was counted a single time. The V call is TRBV4-1, the J call TRBJ2-2; 9 bases align to TRBD2. This CDR3 region has 17 residues. Trimming cost V 1 base and J 2 bases; bases outside gene matches: 5. Germline V gene lookup returns CDR1 MGHRA and CDR2 YSYEKL. The CDR3 sequence: CASSQVLAGVNTGELFF. In nucleotides, the CDR3 is TGCGCCAGCAGCCAAGTCTTAGCGGGAGTTAACACCGGGGAGCTGTTTTTT.

Only one count was recorded for this clone. This chain uses TRBV19 with TRBJ2-5; D not certain. The V end lost 3 bases, the J end lost 7 bases, and 15 bases lay between the germline ends. Germline assignment: CDR1 LNHDA and CDR2 SQIVND (reference sequence). This CDR3 has 14 amino acids. CDR3 protein: CASSIYELPRTQYF. CDR3 bases: TGTGCCAGTAGTATTTACGAACTCCCTCGGACCCAGTACTTC.

This rearrangement joins TRBV11-2 to TRBJ2-5; unclear D gene. The length of the CDR3 is 15 residues. V dropped 1 base and J dropped 9 bases, with 18 bases sitting between them. The V gene's germline CDR1 is SGHAT and CDR2 FQNNGV. The CDR3 here is CASSLVLGDTVAQYF. CDR3 bases: TGTGCCAGCAGCTTAGTTCTTGGCGACACGGTAGCCCAGTACTTC.

This chain connects TRBV4-3 to TRBJ1-2, with TRBD1 identical over 7 bases. The V segment lost 5 bases and the J segment 1 base; nucleotides outside the gene matches: 7. The CDR3 length is 15 residues. Germline-derived CDR1 and CDR2 are LGHNA and YSLEER. The chain's CDR3 is CASSWSSGGNYGYTF. In nucleotides, the CDR3 is TGCGCCAGCAGCTGGTCGTCAGGGGGTAACTATGGCTACACCTTC.

The chain has TRBV30 and TRBJ2-3; TRBD2 agrees at 7 bases. The CDR3 totals 15 residues. CDR1 and CDR2 (germline): GTSNPN, SVGIG (reference sequence). The V and J ends lost 2 bases and 4 bases, in that order; junction bases with no gene match: 9. The CDR3 DNA is TGTGCCTGGAGTTTGGGGGAGGGCGTTCCAGATACGCAGTATTTT. Translation gives CAWSLGEGVPDTQYF.

This rearrangement joins TRBV27 to TRBJ1-5; no firm D call. CDR3 length equals 14 residues. Trimming stripped 4 bases from V and 6 bases from J, with 13 bases between. The germline V gene encodes CDR1 MNHEY and CDR2 SMNVEV (reference sequence). As DNA, the CDR3 is TGTGCCAGCAGTTGGAAGCGAGCTGGTCAGCCCCAGCATTTT. Translated: CASSWKRAGQPQHF.

The chain is built from TRBV18 and TRBJ2-1; no reliable D call. V was trimmed by 6 bases and J by 7 bases, leaving 10 bases between them. CDR3 length equals 12 residues. Germline values: CDR1 KGHSH, CDR2 LQKENI. CDR3 in DNA: TGTGCCAGCTCCCGGCCCGAGAATGAGCAGTTCTTC. Translation gives CASSRPENEQFF.

The rearrangement links TRBV7-8 to TRBJ1-1; 7 bases align to TRBD1. Germline V gene lookup returns CDR1 SGHVS and CDR2 FQNEAQ. V lost 5 bases to trimming and J lost 2 bases; unmatched junction nucleotides: 11. CDR3 length equals 16 residues. CDR3 residues: CASSTKAGQPNTEAFF. CDR3 nucleotides: TGTGCCAGCAGCACGAAAGCGGGACAGCCAAACACTGAAGCTTTCTTT. Combining the CDR3 with reference TRBV7-8 and TRBJ1-1 gives the whole variable domain GAGVSQSPRYKVAKRGQDVALRCDPISGHVSLFWYQQALGQGPEFLTYFQNEAQLDKSGLPSDRFFAERPEGSVSTLKIQRTQQEDSAVYLCASSTKAGQPNTEAFFGQGTRLTVV.

About this clone: Other DNA sequences of this sample code for an identical CDR3. The chain couples TRBV7-8 to TRBJ2-3; D remains ambiguous. This CDR3 comprises 13 residues. The V end lost 1 base, the J end lost 6 bases, and 8 bases lay between the germline ends. Germline V lookup: CDR1 SGHVS, CDR2 FQNEAQ. DNA of the CDR3: TGTGCCAGCAGCTTAGGGGGTTCGGATACGCAGTATTTT. Translating it yields CASSLGGSDTQYF.

With respect to this clone: The same CDR3 arises from other DNA sequences in this sample as well. The chain couples TRBV28 to TRBJ2-1; no clear D gene. Trimming took off 3 bases at V and 3 bases at J, with 3 bases between the two ends. The CDR3 has 12 amino acids. Germline V gene sequence: CDR1 MDHEN, CDR2 SYDVKM. In DNA, the CDR3 is TGTGCCAGCAGTTTGTTCTACAATGAGCAGTTCTTC. Translating gives CASSLFYNEQFF. The full variable domain, its missing parts supplied by reference TRBV28 and TRBJ2-1, is DVKVTQSSRYLVKRTGEKVFLECVQDMDHENMFWYRQDPGLGLRLIYFSYDVKMKEKGDIPEGYSVSREKKERFSLILESASTNQTSMYLCASSLFYNEQFFGPGTRLTVL.

The chain carries TRBV5-8 and TRBJ2-2; D is uncertain. Trimming removed 0 bases from V and 4 bases from J, with 10 bases in between. Germline V lookup: CDR1 SGHTS, CDR2 YDEGEE. This CDR3 spans 15 amino acids. The CDR3: CASSLGLGSTGELFF. CDR3 sequence (DNA): TGTGCCAGCAGCTTGGGTCTAGGATCCACCGGGGAGCTGTTTTTT. Full variable domain (rest looked up from reference TRBV5-8 and TRBJ2-2): EAGVTQSPTHLIKTRGQQATLRCSPISGHTSVYWYQQALGLGLQFLLWYDEGEERNRGNFPPRFSGRQFPNYSSELNVNALELEDSALYLCASSLGLGSTGELFFGEGSRLTVL.

The CDR3 here is CASSQATSGQPQHF. CDR3 bases: TGCGCCAGCAGCCAAGCGACGTCGGGGCAGCCCCAGCATTTT. This chain uses TRBV4-3 with TRBJ1-5; D uncertain. CDR3 length: 14 residues. V lost 1 base to trimming and J lost 7 bases, with 11 bases between them. Germline V gene sequence: CDR1 LGHNA, CDR2 YSLEER.

This chain connects TRBV15 to TRBJ1-1; 7 positions agree with TRBD1. CDR1 is LNHNV, CDR2 YYDKDF, per germline (reference sequence). The V and J ends lost 4 bases and 0 bases, in that order; junction bases with no gene match: 11. The CDR3 contains 17 residues. CDR3 sequence (DNA): TGTGCCACCAGCAACCCAGGGGGTTCGGGTTTGAACACTGAAGCTTTCTTT. Translated, it gives CATSNPGGSGLNTEAFF. Variable domain in full (rest from reference TRBV15 and TRBJ1-1): DAMVIQNPRYQVTQFGKPVTLSCSQTLNHNVMYWYQQKSSQAPKLLFHYYDKDFNNEADTPDNFQSRRPNTSFCFLDIRSPGLGDTAMYLCATSNPGGSGLNTEAFFGQGTRLTVV.

This sequence joins TRBV10-3 and TRBJ2-7; D may correspond to TRBD1 or TRBD2 (5 bases each). Germline lookup yields CDR1 ENHRY and CDR2 SYGVKD. V lost 2 bases to trimming and J lost 3 bases, with 14 bases between them. This CDR3 has 15 amino acids. CDR3 bases: TGTGCCATCAGTGAGGGGTGGGGGACCGACTACGAGCAGTACTTC. Protein sequence: CAISEGWGTDYEQYF.

The chain uses TRBV6-5 and TRBJ2-5; D not certain. CDR3 length: 14 amino acids. Germline V lookup: CDR1 MNHEY, CDR2 SVGAGI. V was trimmed by 0 bases and J by 4 bases, leaving 9 bases between them. CDR3 nucleotide sequence: TGTGCCAGCAGTTACTCTGGGTGGATAGAGACCCAGTACTTC. The encoded protein is CASSYSGWIETQYF.

The chain combines TRBV5-6 with TRBJ2-7; weak D call: TRBD2 (6 bases). This CDR3 contains 13 residues. Germline V gives CDR1 SGHDT, CDR2 YYEEEE. V was cut by 7 bases and J by 1 base, with 12 bases left in between. The CDR3 coding sequence is TGTGCCAGCGGGCAGGGACTTTCCTACGAGCAGTACTTC. This encodes CASGQGLSYEQYF.

V usage is TRBV7-9 and J usage is TRBJ2-7; unclear D gene. The CDR3 spans 12 residues. The ends were cut back, 3 bases at V and 2 bases at J, with 5 bases in the middle. Germline-derived CDR1 and CDR2 are SEHNR and FQNEAQ (reference sequence). CDR3 region: CASSLTTYEQYF. The CDR3, as DNA: TGTGCCAGCAGCTTGACAACCTACGAGCAGTACTTC.

The V call is TRBV19, the J call TRBJ1-3, with a weak D call TRBD1 (5 bases). Per germline, CDR1 LNHDA and CDR2 SQIVND (reference sequence). This CDR3 contains 17 residues. V was trimmed by 6 bases and J by 2 bases, leaving 20 bases between them. Here the CDR3 reads CASSHYSYDRTGNTIYF. The CDR3 DNA is TGTGCCAGTAGCCACTATTCTTATGACAGAACTGGAAACACCATATATTTT.

The genes are TRBV27 and TRBJ2-7; TRBD1 is a possible D gene (5 bases). The germline gives CDR1 MNHEY, CDR2 SMNVEV (reference sequence). The CDR3 is 17 amino acids. Between the trimmed V and J ends, which lost 1 base and 0 bases, there was a span of 16 bases. This CDR3 is CASSLLGPLPFSYEQYF. The CDR3 DNA sequence: TGTGCCAGCAGTTTATTGGGGCCCCTACCCTTCTCCTACGAGCAGTACTTC.

This rearrangement joins TRBV27 to TRBJ1-1, with 7 bases identical to TRBD1. CDR1 is MNHEY and CDR2 is SMNVEV in the germline V gene (reference sequence). The V segment lost 2 bases and the J segment 6 bases; nucleotides outside the gene matches: 9. The CDR3 contains 15 residues. CDR3 coding DNA: TGTGCCAGCAGTTTAATGGCAGGGGGAGTCCCTGAAGCTTTCTTT. Translating it yields CASSLMAGGVPEAFF.

In its sample, this clone was seen a few times. The rearrangement joins TRBV4-3 to TRBJ1-1; D remains ambiguous. CDR1 LGHNA and CDR2 YSLEER come from the germline V gene. The CDR3 has 14 residues. Trimming stripped 3 bases from V and 2 bases from J, with 10 bases between. CDR3 nucleotides: TGCGCCAGCAGCCAGCTAAGTCCCAACACTGAAGCTTTCTTT. It specifies CASSQLSPNTEAFF.

The V call is TRBV9, the J call TRBJ1-4; maybe TRBD1 (6 bases). V was clipped by 0 bases and J by 7 bases, with 10 bases between them. This CDR3 region has 14 residues. CDR1 is SGDLS, CDR2 YYNGEE, per germline. CDR3 bases: TGTGCCAGCAGCGTAGATTCCAGGGGTGAAAAACTGTTTTTT. Protein: CASSVDSRGEKLFF.

V is TRBV9 and J is TRBJ2-7; 9 nucleotides match TRBD2. The CDR3 is made up of 16 amino acids. The ends lost 4 bases at V and 5 bases at J; junction bases unmatched: 13. Germline V gene lookup returns CDR1 SGDLS and CDR2 YYNGEE. CDR3 in amino acids: CASSPRIAGVAHEQYF. The DNA for the CDR3 is TGTGCCAGCAGCCCTAGGATAGCGGGAGTCGCCCACGAGCAGTACTTC.

In regard to this clone: One end of the junction fails to match germline, which may point to a read error. This chain joins TRBV29-1 and TRBJ1-2; D is uncertain. Per germline, CDR1 SQVTM and CDR2 ANQGSEA. The CDR3 covers 11 residues. The CDR3 reads CSIEATSGYTF. CDR3 in DNA: TGCAGCATTGAAGCCACGAGTGGCTACACCTTC.

This clone was seen a single time. The CDR3 DNA sequence: TGCGCCAGCAGCCCACAAGATTCCCCGTTTGGCTACGAGCAGTACTTC. This gives the protein CASSPQDSPFGYEQYF. The V gene is TRBV4-1, the J gene TRBJ2-7; D uncertain. The CDR3 runs 16 residues. With 4 bases removed from V and 3 bases from J, the gap between germline ends came to 19 bases. Germline CDR1 and CDR2: MGHRA and YSYEKL.